The clone carrying this TCR beta chain was seen many times. The target antigen is unknown. TCRdb analysed the 5' RACE reads with MiXCR anew, one entry per CDR3 protein. This table has more than 50,000 distinct CDR3 sequences, less than 4% appearing once. V was cut by 4 bases and J by 1 base, with 13 bases left in between. The CDR3 is made up of 15 amino acids. This record belongs to a study of neurological immune-mediated disorders. On the study more broadly: Multiple sclerosis patients numbered about 35, with around 30 relapsing-remitting and 3 secondary progressive.

From 2 million PBMCs stored at -80 C, the unsorted libraries were generated. Study conclusions and caveats: The repertoires of 18 of 34 multiple sclerosis patients were placed by phylogenetic grouping in a single related-CDR3 cluster, which may be a signature. In HTLV-1-associated myelopathy, TCR clonal expansion was greatest, whereas multiple sclerosis had the least, falling below healthy controls.

The V gene is TRBV12-3 or TRBV12-4, the J gene TRBJ1-1; D is perhaps TRBD1 (6 bases). The source of this sequence is a woman in her forties or fifties with multiple sclerosis. The source material was PBMCs. The CDR3 sequence is CASSSSTGRNTEAFF. Written as DNA, the CDR3 is TGTGCCAGCAGTTCCTCTACAGGGAGGAACACTGAAGCTTTCTTT.